Presented here are 11 T cell receptor beta chains from one specimen sequenced in a study of blood T cell repertoires in COVID-19. TCRdb's copy holds only in-frame clones and misses some; the assay was immunoSEQ multiplex PCR. The table records 380,000 or so clones, 88% of them present only once. The material sequenced was PBMCs or T cells enriched from blood (not recorded which). The receptors here all came from a woman aged 40 to 49 with acute COVID-19.

The chain carries TRBV5-4 and TRBJ2-5, with 9 bases matching TRBD2. In germline, CDR1 is SGHNT, CDR2 YYREEE (reference sequence). Trimming took 4 bases from V and 4 from J; bases not matched to a gene: 11. The CDR3 totals 16 residues. This CDR3 reads CASSPAVRGGRETQYF. The CDR3, as DNA: TGTGCCAGCAGCCCCGCGGTGCGGGGGGGCCGAGAGACCCAGTACTTC.

The V call is TRBV7-9, the J call TRBJ2-2; maybe TRBD1 (7 bases). V lost 5 bases to trimming and J lost 1 base, with 11 bases between them. The CDR3 is 15 amino acids. Germline V gives CDR1 SEHNR, CDR2 FQNEAQ (reference sequence). The CDR3 spells CASSTQGGNTGELFF. Written as DNA, the CDR3 is TGTGCCAGCAGCACCCAGGGGGGGAACACCGGGGAGCTGTTTTTT.

V and J are TRBV11-3 and TRBJ2-2, with 9 positions matching TRBD1. The germline V gene encodes CDR1 SGHNT and CDR2 YENEEA. The CDR3 sequence is 16 residues long. V gave up 2 bases and J gave up 4 bases; unmatched junction bases: 5. The CDR3 DNA is TGTGCCAGCAGCTTAAGACAGGGGGTGGGCACCGGGGAGCTGTTTTTT. Its translation: CASSLRQGVGTGELFF.

The rearrangement uses TRBV21-1 and TRBJ2-7; the D call TRBD2 from the table was never checked on the DNA. TRBV21-1 represents a pseudogene. The CDR3 loop spans 17 amino acids. CDR3 nucleotide sequence: TGTGCCAGCAGCGGCGCAGTGGGAGTTCCTCGTACCTACGAGCAGTACTTC. Amino acids: CASSGAVGVPRTYEQYF.

The chain is built from TRBV5-1 and TRBJ2-7; 10 bases fit TRBD1. This CDR3 spans 14 amino acids. In germline, CDR1 is SGHRS, CDR2 YFSETQ. The J segment lost 3 bases and the V segment lost 4 bases, leaving 4 bases of the junction unmatched. CDR3 residues: CASSLRDRGYEQYF. The DNA for the CDR3 is TGCGCCAGCAGCCTCCGGGACAGGGGCTACGAGCAGTACTTC.

CDR3 nucleotides: TGTGCCAGCAGTGAATACTGGGGGCGGGATGGCTACACCTTC. The encoded protein is CASSEYWGRDGYTF. The chain has TRBV6-1 and TRBJ1-2, with D possibly TRBD1 on 6 matching bases. The CDR3 covers 14 residues. Germline lookup yields CDR1 MNHNS and CDR2 SASEGT. The V gene lost 2 bases and the J gene lost 6 bases, with 13 bases spanning the gap.

This clone was detected only once. V gene TRBV7-9 combines with J gene TRBJ2-7; TRBD1 is a possible D gene (5 bases). The CDR3 loop spans 14 amino acids. Germline assignment: CDR1 SEHNR and CDR2 FQNEAQ (reference sequence). The V end lost 2 bases, the J end lost 3 bases, and 11 bases lay between the germline ends. The chain's CDR3 is CASSLQGSVYEQYF. CDR3 DNA: TGTGCCAGCAGCTTACAGGGCAGCGTCTACGAGCAGTACTTC.

V usage is TRBV12-3 or TRBV12-4 and J usage is TRBJ2-5; the D gene is possibly TRBD2 (5 bases). Trimming cost V 3 bases and J 5 bases, with 7 bases left between them. This CDR3 contains 12 residues. In DNA form, the CDR3 reads TGTGCCAGCAGTTTCAGCGGTGAGACCCAGTACTTC. Protein: CASSFSGETQYF.

This clone was picked up one time. This sequence joins TRBV19 and TRBJ1-5; D uncertain. There are 15 residues in the CDR3. CDR1 is LNHDA, CDR2 SQIVND, per germline (reference sequence). V lost 7 bases and J lost 0, with 13 bases in between. The CDR3 sequence: CASKVPGSSNQPQHF. The CDR3 bases are TGTGCCAGTAAGGTCCCGGGATCTAGCAATCAGCCCCAGCATTTT.

This clone was recorded once. The CDR3: CAIAGTGANTEAFF. The DNA for the CDR3 is TGTGCCATCGCCGGGACAGGGGCTAACACTGAAGCTTTCTTT. This chain joins TRBV10-3 and TRBJ1-1; 10 bases line up with TRBD1. The V and J ends lost 8 bases and 2 bases, in that order; junction bases with no gene match: 5. The CDR3 length is 14 residues. CDR1 is ENHRY and CDR2 is SYGVKD in the germline V gene.

The V call is TRBV19, the J call TRBJ2-2; possible D gene TRBD1, 5 bases. CDR1 and CDR2 from the germline V gene are LNHDA and SQIVND (reference sequence). The CDR3 runs 14 residues. V was shortened by 7 bases and J by 1 base, with 10 bases between the two germline ends. The CDR3 sequence: CASIPDRNTGELFF. The CDR3 DNA reads as TGTGCCAGTATTCCCGACAGGAACACCGGGGAGCTGTTTTTT.